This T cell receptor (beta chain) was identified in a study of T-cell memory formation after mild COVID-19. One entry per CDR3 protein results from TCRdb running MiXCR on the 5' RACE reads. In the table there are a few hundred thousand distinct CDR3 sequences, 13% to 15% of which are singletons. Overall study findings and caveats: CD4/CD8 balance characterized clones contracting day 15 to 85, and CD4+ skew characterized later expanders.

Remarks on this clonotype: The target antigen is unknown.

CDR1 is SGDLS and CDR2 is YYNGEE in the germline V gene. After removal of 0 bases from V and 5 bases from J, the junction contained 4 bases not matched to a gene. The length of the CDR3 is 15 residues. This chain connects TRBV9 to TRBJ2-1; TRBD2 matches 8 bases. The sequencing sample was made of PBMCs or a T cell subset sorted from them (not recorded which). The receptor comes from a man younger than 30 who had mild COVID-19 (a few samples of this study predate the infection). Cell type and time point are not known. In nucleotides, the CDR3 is TGTGCCAGCAGCGTAGCTAGCGGGCGTCACAATGAGCAGTTCTTC. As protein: CASSVASGRHNEQFF.